One and the same sample provided the 2 T cell receptor beta chains below, sequenced in a study of blood T cell repertoires in COVID-19. Only in-frame clones appear in the TCRdb table, and some are missing; sequencing was by immunoSEQ multiplex PCR. The table has around 57,000 clones, 70% to 90% seen once. Sequencing used peripheral blood. All receptors come from a woman older than 75 with active COVID-19.

V usage is TRBV2 and J usage is TRBJ1-2; no reliable D call. V was shortened by 6 bases and J by 2 bases, with 10 bases between the two germline ends. The CDR3 is 13 amino acids. Per the germline V gene, CDR1 is SNHLY and CDR2 is FYNNEI. The CDR3 sequence is CASRPGGNYGYTF. The CDR3 nucleotides are TGTGCCAGCAGACCCGGCGGGAACTATGGCTACACCTTC.

This clone was observed once. The gene calls are TRBV18 and TRBJ2-3; D remains ambiguous. Per the germline V gene, CDR1 is KGHSH and CDR2 is LQKENI. V lost 0 bases and J lost 6, with 4 bases in between. The length of the CDR3 is 12 residues. The CDR3 region has the DNA TGTGCCAGCTCACCACCGGAGGATACGCAGTATTTT. Translated, it gives CASSPPEDTQYF.